This T cell receptor (beta chain) was recovered during a study of long-term antiretroviral therapy in people with HIV. Study details: First collections came about a decade before the 2015 immediate-ART recommendation.

Researchers ran immunoSEQ v3.0 at survey level. Sequencing used immunoSEQ multiplex PCR; TCRdb keeps in-frame clones, though not all of them. The repertoire holds some 25,000 clones, over 75% seen once, with 5.5% in the top ten. For this clone: Its specificity is unknown.

Study-wide results and limits: Pre-ART clonal expansion yielded clones that dominated the repertoire at all time points. With ART, diversity went up but was still lower than in transplant donor controls.

V shed 5 bases and J 5 bases; nucleotides not matched to a gene: 10. Germline CDR1 SEHNR, CDR2 FQNEAQ (reference sequence). CDR3 length: 17 residues. The receptor was isolated from a woman under 40 with HIV. The chain recombines TRBV7-9 with TRBJ2-5; 14 bases are a match to TRBD2. Sequencing used unsorted PBMCs, obtained 1.1 years before starting antiretroviral therapy. The CDR3 coding sequence is TGTGCCAGCAGCCCGACTAGCGGGGGGGCGGAGAAGGAGACCCAGTACTTC. As protein: CASSPTSGGAEKETQYF.